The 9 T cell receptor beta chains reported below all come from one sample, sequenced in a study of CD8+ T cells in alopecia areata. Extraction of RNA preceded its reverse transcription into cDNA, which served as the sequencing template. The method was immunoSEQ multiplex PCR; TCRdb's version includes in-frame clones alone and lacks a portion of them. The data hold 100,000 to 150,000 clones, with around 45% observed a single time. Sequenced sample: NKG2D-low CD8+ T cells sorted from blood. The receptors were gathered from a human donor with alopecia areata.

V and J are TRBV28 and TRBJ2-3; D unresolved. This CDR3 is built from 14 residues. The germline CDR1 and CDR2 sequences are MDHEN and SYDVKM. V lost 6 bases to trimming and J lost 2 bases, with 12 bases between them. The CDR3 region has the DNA TGTGCCAGCAGCCTTCTGGGGTACACAGATACGCAGTATTTT. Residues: CASSLLGYTDTQYF.

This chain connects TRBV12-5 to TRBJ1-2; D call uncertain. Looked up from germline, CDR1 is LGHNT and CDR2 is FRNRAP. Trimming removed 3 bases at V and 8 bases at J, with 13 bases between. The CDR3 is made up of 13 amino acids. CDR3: CASGFGAREGYTF. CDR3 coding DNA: TGTGCTAGTGGTTTCGGAGCAAGGGAAGGCTACACCTTC.

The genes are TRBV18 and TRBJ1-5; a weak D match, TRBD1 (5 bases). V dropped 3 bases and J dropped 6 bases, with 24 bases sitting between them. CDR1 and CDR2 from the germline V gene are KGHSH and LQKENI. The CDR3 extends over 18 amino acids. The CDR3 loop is CASSPGDLGGPVVQPQHF. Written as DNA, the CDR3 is TGTGCCAGCTCACCTGGGGACTTGGGCGGGCCAGTGGTTCAGCCCCAGCATTTT.

The CDR3 is CASSLSGINGYTF. The CDR3 DNA follows: TGTGCCAGCAGTTTATCGGGGATCAATGGCTACACCTTC. The chain recombines TRBV27 with TRBJ1-2; D unclear. The germline CDR1 and CDR2 sequences are MNHEY and SMNVEV (reference sequence). Trimming pared 0 bases from V and 6 bases from J, leaving 8 bases between. CDR3 length: 13 residues.

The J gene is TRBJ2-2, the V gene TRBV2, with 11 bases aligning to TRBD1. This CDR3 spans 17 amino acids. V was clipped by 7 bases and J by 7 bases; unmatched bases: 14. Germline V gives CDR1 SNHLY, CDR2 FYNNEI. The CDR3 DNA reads TGTGCCAGCATCCACTTACCGGGACAGGGGGAGTTCGGGGAGCTGTTTTTT. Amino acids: CASIHLPGQGEFGELFF.

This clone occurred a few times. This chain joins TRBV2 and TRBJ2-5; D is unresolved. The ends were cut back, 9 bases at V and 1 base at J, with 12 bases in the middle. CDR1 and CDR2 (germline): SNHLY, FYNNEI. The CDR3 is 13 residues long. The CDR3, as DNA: TGTGCCAGTCGATCATACCTCCAAGAGACCCAGTACTTC. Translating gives CASRSYLQETQYF.

DNA for the CDR3: TGTGCCAGCAGTTACTCCGGGAGCACTGAAGCTTTCTTT. Translation: CASSYSGSTEAFF. The chain has TRBV6-6 and TRBJ1-1; the D is unclear. V dropped 0 bases and J dropped 4 bases, with 6 bases sitting between them. This CDR3 has 13 residues. CDR1 is MNHNY and CDR2 is SVGAGI in the germline V gene (reference sequence).

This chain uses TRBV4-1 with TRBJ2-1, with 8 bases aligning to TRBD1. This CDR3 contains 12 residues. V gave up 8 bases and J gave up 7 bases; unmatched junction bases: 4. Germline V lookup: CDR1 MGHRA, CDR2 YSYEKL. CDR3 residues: CASGQGSNEQFF. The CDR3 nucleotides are TGCGCCAGCGGACAGGGATCGAATGAGCAGTTCTTC.

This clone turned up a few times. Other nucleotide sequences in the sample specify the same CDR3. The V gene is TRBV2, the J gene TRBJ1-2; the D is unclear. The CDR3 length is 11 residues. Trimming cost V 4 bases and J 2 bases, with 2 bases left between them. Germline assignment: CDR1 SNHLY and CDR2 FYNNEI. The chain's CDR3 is CASSGNYGYTF. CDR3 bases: TGTGCCAGCAGTGGGAACTATGGCTACACCTTC.